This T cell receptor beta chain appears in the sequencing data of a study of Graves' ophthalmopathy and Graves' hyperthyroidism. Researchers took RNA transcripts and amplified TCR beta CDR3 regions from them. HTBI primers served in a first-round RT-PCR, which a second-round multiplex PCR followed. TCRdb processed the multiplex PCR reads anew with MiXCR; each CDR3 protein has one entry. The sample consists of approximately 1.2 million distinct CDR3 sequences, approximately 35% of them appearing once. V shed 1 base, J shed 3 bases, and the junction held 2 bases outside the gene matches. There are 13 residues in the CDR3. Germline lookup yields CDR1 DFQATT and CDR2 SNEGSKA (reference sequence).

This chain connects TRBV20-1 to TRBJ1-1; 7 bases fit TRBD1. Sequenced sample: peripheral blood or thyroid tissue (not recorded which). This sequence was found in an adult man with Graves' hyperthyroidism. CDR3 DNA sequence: TGCAGTGCTAGAGCTCAGGGGGACACTGAAGCTTTCTTT. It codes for CSARAQGDTEAFF.